The 21 T cell receptor beta chains listed next were all sequenced from one sample in a study of blood T cell repertoires in COVID-19. Data came from immunoSEQ multiplex PCR; TCRdb stores just in-frame clones and leaves some out. The repertoire has about 200,000 clones, approximately 88% of them found once; the top ten carry 7.5% to 10%. Material for sequencing was PBMCs or T cells enriched from blood (not recorded which). The receptors shown here come from a woman aged 18-29 years who had recovered from COVID-19.

The chain recombines TRBV19 with TRBJ2-1; 12 nucleotides line up with TRBD2. J lost 10 bases, V lost 11 bases, and 9 bases had no gene match. CDR3 length equals 13 residues. Germline assignment: CDR1 LNHDA and CDR2 SQIVND (reference sequence). CDR3 nucleotide sequence: TGTGCCGCAGCTAGCGGGGGGGCTAGCGAGCAGTTCTTC. Its protein is CAAASGGASEQFF.

V is TRBV5-1 and J is TRBJ2-7; 9 bases align to TRBD2. Looked up from germline, CDR1 is SGHRS and CDR2 is YFSETQ. The CDR3 has 15 amino acids. V was clipped by 0 bases and J by 6 bases; unmatched bases: 7. The CDR3 loop is CASSLAGLAGPEQYF. DNA for the CDR3: TGCGCCAGCAGCTTGGCTGGCCTAGCGGGGCCCGAGCAGTACTTC. The whole variable domain, filled in from reference TRBV5-1 and TRBJ2-7, reads KAGVTQTPRYLIKTRGQQVTLSCSPISGHRSVSWYQQTPGQGLQFLFEYFSETQRNKGNFPGRFSGRQFSNSRSEMNVSTLELGDSALYLCASSLAGLAGPEQYFGPGTRLTVT.

The rearrangement joins TRBV6-1 to TRBJ1-4; D is perhaps TRBD1 (5 bases). Germline CDR1 and CDR2: MNHNS and SASEGT. The CDR3 has 15 residues. The V and J ends lost 3 bases and 8 bases respectively, with 16 bases between them. CDR3 coding DNA: TGTGCCAGCAGTGACCCCTGGACATTACGAGAAAAACTGTTTTTT. It translates to CASSDPWTLREKLFF.

The chain uses TRBV6-5 and TRBJ1-1; the match to TRBD1 covers 8 bases. The CDR3 covers 15 residues. With 7 bases clipped from V and 5 bases from J, the junction kept 12 bases outside the gene matches. Germline V gives CDR1 MNHEY, CDR2 SVGAGI. CDR3 DNA: TGTGCCAGCAAGGGCTCAGGGGGCGTTCGGACTGAAGCTTTCTTT. This sequence encodes CASKGSGGVRTEAFF.

This clone has only one observation. The genes are TRBV19 and TRBJ1-2; tentative D call: TRBD1 (6 bases). Germline values: CDR1 LNHDA, CDR2 SQIVND (reference sequence). CDR3 length: 15 residues. Trimming removed 6 bases from V and 0 bases from J, with 14 bases in between. In DNA form, the CDR3 reads TGTGCCAGTAGGATTGGACAGAAGGCTAACTATGGCTACACCTTC. Its protein product is CASRIGQKANYGYTF.

The chain has TRBV19 and TRBJ2-3, with 8 bases aligning to TRBD1. The CDR3 loop spans 16 amino acids. The germline V gene has CDR1 LNHDA and CDR2 SQIVND (reference sequence). With 4 bases clipped from V and 5 bases from J, the junction kept 11 bases outside the gene matches. The CDR3 is CASSTWTGKIGDTQYF. CDR3 nucleotide sequence: TGTGCCAGTAGTACCTGGACAGGGAAGATTGGAGATACGCAGTATTTT. The full variable domain, its missing parts supplied by reference TRBV19 and TRBJ2-3, is DGGITQSPKYLFRKEGQNVTLSCEQNLNHDAMYWYRQDPGQGLRLIYYSQIVNDFQKGDIAEGYSVSREKKESFPLTVTSAQKNPTAFYLCASSTWTGKIGDTQYFGPGTRLTVL.

The chain combines TRBV2 with TRBJ1-1; D uncertain. Trimming pared 3 bases from V and 7 bases from J, leaving 15 bases between. Per the germline V gene, CDR1 is SNHLY and CDR2 is FYNNEI. The CDR3 has 14 amino acids. The CDR3 DNA reads as TGTGCCAGCAGTGACGTCACAGTGCAATTTGAAGCTTTCTTT. Amino acids: CASSDVTVQFEAFF.

The chain couples TRBV9 to TRBJ1-2, with D tentatively TRBD1 (5 bases). This CDR3 has 17 residues. The V end lost 0 bases, the J end lost 7 bases, and 22 bases lay between the germline ends. Germline CDR1 reads SGDLS; CDR2 reads YYNGEE. CDR3 coding DNA: TGTGCCAGCAGCGTAGATTTAAATATGGGGCTTCAGGGTGGCTACACCTTC. This sequence encodes CASSVDLNMGLQGGYTF.

The V and J genes are TRBV19 and TRBJ1-6; 9 bases are shared with TRBD1. CDR1 LNHDA and CDR2 SQIVND come from the germline V gene (reference sequence). The CDR3 has 18 residues. V dropped 5 bases and J dropped 0; count of bases not matched to a gene: 8. Here the CDR3 reads CASSSGTGISSYNSPLHF. The CDR3 DNA reads TGTGCCAGTAGTTCCGGGACAGGGATTTCCTCCTATAATTCACCCCTCCACTTT.

This CDR3 is CASSGALLRRGGQETQYF. The CDR3 DNA sequence: TGTGCCAGCAGTGGGGCCCTCCTTCGGAGAGGGGGTCAAGAGACCCAGTACTTC. V and J are TRBV6-1 and TRBJ2-5; D is perhaps TRBD1 (6 bases). CDR3 length equals 18 residues. Trimming stripped 4 bases from V and 2 bases from J, with 23 bases between. Germline CDR1 is MNHNS and CDR2 is SASEGT.

This chain connects TRBV5-1 to TRBJ2-7; D gene uncertain. CDR3 length: 14 residues. V was pared by 0 bases and J by 2 bases, with 9 bases between. Germline V gene data show CDR1 as SGHRS and CDR2 as YFSETQ. The CDR3 is CASSLAQVPYEQYF. In DNA, the CDR3 is TGCGCCAGCAGCTTGGCCCAGGTCCCCTACGAGCAGTACTTC.

The CDR3 DNA reads TGTGCCAGCAGCGGACAGGGCCTCTCTGGAAACACCATATATTTT. Translation gives CASSGQGLSGNTIYF. This chain uses TRBV9 with TRBJ1-3; 7 nucleotides line up with TRBD1. This CDR3 is built from 15 residues. Per germline, CDR1 SGDLS and CDR2 YYNGEE. V lost 3 bases to trimming and J lost 0 bases; unmatched junction nucleotides: 3.

J is TRBJ2-7 and V is TRBV18; no firm D call. Per germline, CDR1 KGHSH and CDR2 LQKENI. Between the trimmed V and J ends, which lost 2 bases and 2 bases, there was a span of 13 bases. The CDR3 contains 15 residues. The CDR3 sequence: CASSPFHSPTYEQYF. The CDR3 DNA sequence: TGTGCCAGCTCACCATTCCACAGTCCGACCTACGAGCAGTACTTC.

The chain uses TRBV5-6 and TRBJ1-4; D might be TRBD1 (5 bases). V lost 4 bases, J lost 8 bases, and 18 bases lay in between. This CDR3 spans 15 amino acids. Germline V gene data show CDR1 as SGHDT and CDR2 as YYEEEE. CDR3 DNA sequence: TGTGCCAGCAGCGGCCTAGGGCAGGGAGGCGAAAAACTGTTTTTT. The encoded protein is CASSGLGQGGEKLFF.

The chain carries TRBV7-9 and TRBJ2-7; TRBD2 aligns across 7 bases. The length of the CDR3 is 15 residues. V lost 5 bases and J lost 3; bases outside the gene matches: 10. Germline values: CDR1 SEHNR, CDR2 FQNEAQ (reference sequence). Here the CDR3 reads CASSPGWEGGYEQYF. The DNA of the CDR3 is TGTGCCAGCAGCCCTGGGTGGGAGGGAGGCTACGAGCAGTACTTC.

This clone is a singleton in its sample. This rearrangement joins TRBV11-2 to TRBJ2-3; TRBD2 matches 9 bases. J was trimmed by 2 bases and V by 1 base; bases with no gene match: 4. Per germline, CDR1 SGHAT and CDR2 FQNNGV. CDR3 size: 16 residues. Written as DNA, the CDR3 is TGTGCCAGCAGCTTAGCCGGGACTAGCACCACAGATACGCAGTATTTT. Translated, it gives CASSLAGTSTTDTQYF.

This chain joins TRBV28 and TRBJ2-2; TRBD1 aligns across 10 bases. CDR1 and CDR2 (germline): MDHEN, SYDVKM. V lost 8 bases and J lost 3; bases outside the gene matches: 3. This CDR3 is built from 14 residues. The CDR3 sequence is CASLDRGHTGELFF. In DNA, the CDR3 is TGTGCCAGCCTTGACAGGGGGCACACCGGGGAGCTGTTTTTT.

The V call is TRBV7-9, the J call TRBJ2-5; 9 bases align to TRBD1. The CDR3 consists of 15 residues. The germline V gene has CDR1 SEHNR and CDR2 FQNEAQ (reference sequence). Germline trimming cut 1 base from V and 4 bases from J; bases unmatched to any gene: 4. The CDR3 region is CASSLVGTGTETQYF. CDR3 DNA sequence: TGTGCCAGCAGCTTAGTGGGGACAGGGACAGAGACCCAGTACTTC.

The chain uses TRBV24-1 and TRBJ2-1, with unresolved D. Germline lookup yields CDR1 KGHDR and CDR2 SFDVKD. Trimming removed 5 bases at V and 1 base at J, with 11 bases between. There are 15 residues in the CDR3. For the CDR3, the DNA is TGTGCCACCAGTGGTGACACCCATTCCTACAATGAGCAGTTCTTC. Its translation: CATSGDTHSYNEQFF.

The chain recombines TRBV2 with TRBJ2-1; 12 positions match TRBD2. The germline CDR1 and CDR2 sequences are SNHLY and FYNNEI. V gave up 5 bases and J gave up 8 bases; unmatched junction bases: 7. CDR3 size: 15 residues. CDR3 protein: CASSYPSGGAYEQFF. The CDR3, as DNA: TGTGCCAGCAGTTACCCTAGCGGGGGGGCCTATGAGCAGTTCTTC.

V and J are TRBV7-2 and TRBJ2-2; D is uncertain. The CDR3 extends over 13 amino acids. Trimming cost V 2 bases and J 4 bases, with 5 bases left between them. Germline CDR1 reads SGHTA; CDR2 reads FQGNSA. CDR3 coding DNA: TGTGCCAGCAGCTTACCCCTCACCGGGGAGCTGTTTTTT. Its translation is CASSLPLTGELFF. Drawing the rest from reference TRBV7-2 and TRBJ2-2, the complete variable domain is GAGVSQSPSNKVTEKGKDVELRCDPISGHTALYWYRQSLGQGLEFLIYFQGNSAPDKSGLPSDRFSAERTGGSVSTLTIQRTQQEDSAVYLCASSLPLTGELFFGEGSRLTVL.